This TCR beta chain is drawn from a study of T cell repertoires in cytomegalovirus infection. Whole-study context: Shared public TCR beta signatures pointed to both CMV infection and a matching HLA type.

TCRdb recomputed calls from the reads with MiXCR, one row per CDR3 protein. The profile covers 650,000 to 850,000 distinct CDR3 sequences, with about 28% appearing a single time and over 10% taken by the ten largest. About this clonotype: Antigen specificity is unknown.

The length of the CDR3 is 15 residues. The germline V gene has CDR1 MNHEY and CDR2 SMNVEV (reference sequence). The V end lost 6 bases, the J end lost 4 bases, and 16 bases lay between the germline ends. Sequencing used cultured CD8+ T cells from PBMCs, obtained from culture after CMV antigen stimulation. This receptor was obtained from a human donor in good health (CMV status not recorded). Some clones in this sample may be carry-over from other donors' samples. The J gene is TRBJ2-1, the V gene TRBV27; possible D gene TRBD1, 6 bases. CDR3 in amino acids: CASSTTGMGYNEQFF. As DNA, the CDR3 is TGTGCCAGCAGCACAACAGGGATGGGGTACAATGAGCAGTTCTTC.